The entry below describes one TCR beta chain. Antigen unknown. The sample is drawn from a study of somatic mutations in cytotoxic T cells in rheumatoid arthritis. Study-level information: It was right after diagnosis, before any treatment, that patient blood (less than 33 ml EDTA) was drawn. Study-level results: Statistically, CD8+ T-cell clonality was not significantly distinct between individuals with rheumatoid arthritis and age-matched healthy controls.

Authors' methods: After comparison against published virus-specific TCRB sequences, only a few of the patient CD8+ clones larger than 1% turned out to match them. Produced via immunoSEQ multiplex PCR; TCRdb's table is partial and in-frame only. V, J and clone size reflect that table, while D and trimming were determined from the DNA. The repertoire holds some 20,000 clones, with about 80% as singletons. Per the germline V gene, CDR1 is MGHDK and CDR2 is SYGVNS. J was trimmed by 5 bases and V by 2 bases; bases with no gene match: 4. The CDR3 runs to 15 residues. The rearrangement joins TRBV25-1 to TRBJ2-7; 12 nucleotides align to TRBD1. Source material: CD8+ T cells sorted from blood. This sequence originates from an adult with rheumatoid arthritis. CDR3 bases: TGTGCCAGCAGTGAAATCGGGACAGGGGGCGACGAGCAGTACTTC. Protein product: CASSEIGTGGDEQYF.